Below are 17 T cell receptor beta chains sequenced from a single sample in a study of regulatory T cells in long-lasting Graves disease. The time point was: newly diagnosed GD, antithyroid drugs for less than 3 months. PBMC-extracted RNA yielded the TCR library. Construction of the TCR beta libraries employed iRepertoire HTBI primers in conjunction with Arm-PCR of CDR3 regions. MiXCR was run by TCRdb on the multiplex PCR reads, yielding one entry per CDR3 protein. The sample shows more than 450,000 distinct CDR3 sequences, about a sixth of them seen only once. A further study also used this sample, focusing on T cells in Graves' hyperthyroidism and ophthalmopathy.

The material sequenced was peripheral blood mononuclear cells (PBMCs), taken at new diagnosis, from a patient treated with antithyroid drugs. The origin of the receptors is a man aged 35 to 55 with Graves disease.

This clonotype was picked up many times. V gene TRBV2 combines with J gene TRBJ2-3; D ambiguous. Germline CDR1 and CDR2: SNHLY and FYNNEI. The CDR3 sequence is 13 residues long. The ends were cut back, 4 bases at V and 2 bases at J, with 7 bases in the middle. Here the CDR3 DNA reads TGTGCCAGCAGTGGGCTAGACACAGATACGCAGTATTTT. Residues: CASSGLDTDTQYF.

At least ten counts were recorded for this clonotype. The gene calls are TRBV28 and TRBJ1-1; D may be TRBD1 (5 bases). The length of the CDR3 is 13 residues. The ends were cut back, 2 bases at V and 4 bases at J, with 8 bases in the middle. In germline, CDR1 is MDHEN, CDR2 SYDVKM. CDR3: CASSLLGVTEAFF. The CDR3 DNA is TGTGCCAGCAGTTTACTAGGGGTCACTGAAGCTTTCTTT.

The chain uses TRBV7-9 and TRBJ1-3; D may be TRBD1 (5 bases). Germline loops: CDR1 SEHNR, CDR2 FQNEAQ (reference sequence). Between the trimmed V and J ends, which lost 8 bases and 3 bases, there was a span of 17 bases. The CDR3 has 15 residues. CDR3: CASGTGEVGGNTIYF. Written as DNA, the CDR3 is TGTGCCAGCGGGACCGGGGAAGTCGGTGGAAACACCATATATTTT.

This clonotype showed up just a few times. The rearrangement uses TRBV7-2 and TRBJ1-1; tentative D call: TRBD1 (5 bases). V lost 1 base, J lost 3 bases, and 12 bases lay in between. Germline V gene data show CDR1 as SGHTA and CDR2 as FQGNSA. CDR3 size: 15 residues. CDR3 bases: TGTGCCAGCAGCTTAGATGGGGGTGGTTACACTGAAGCTTTCTTT. It encodes CASSLDGGGYTEAFF.

This clonotype was seen at least ten times. The rearrangement joins TRBV10-3 to TRBJ1-2; D is uncertain. The CDR3 has 15 residues. Germline lookup yields CDR1 ENHRY and CDR2 SYGVKD. V was trimmed by 0 bases and J by 0 bases, leaving 8 bases between them. The CDR3 bases are TGTGCCATCAGTGAGTCGAGCGCAGCTAACTATGGCTACACCTTC. Its translation is CAISESSAANYGYTF.

There are many counts of this clonotype. This chain connects TRBV28 to TRBJ1-1, with D possibly being TRBD1 (6 bases). This CDR3 is built from 14 residues. Trimming stripped 3 bases from V and 3 bases from J, with 11 bases between. Looked up from germline, CDR1 is MDHEN and CDR2 is SYDVKM. This CDR3 reads CASSFRGVDTEAFF. The CDR3 DNA is TGTGCCAGCAGTTTCAGGGGAGTGGACACTGAAGCTTTCTTT.

This clonotype was seen at least ten times. This chain links TRBV20-1 with TRBJ2-7; D remains unclear. The V and J ends lost 6 bases and 2 bases respectively, with 11 bases between them. The CDR3 contains 12 residues. The germline V gene has CDR1 DFQATT and CDR2 SNEGSKA (reference sequence). Here the CDR3 reads CSAPLPPYEQYF. CDR3 sequence (DNA): TGCAGTGCCCCCTTGCCCCCCTACGAGCAGTACTTC.

This clonotype was seen repeatedly, ten times or more. V gene TRBV2 combines with J gene TRBJ2-7; D is uncertain. The CDR3 is 16 residues long. Deletions cut 6 bases from V and 0 bases from J, with 18 bases between. The germline gives CDR1 SNHLY, CDR2 FYNNEI. CDR3 DNA sequence: TGTGCCAGCAGGACCCCCGGAAGGCCCCGCTCCTACGAGCAGTACTTC. It yields the protein CASRTPGRPRSYEQYF.

This clonotype was seen many times. The chain links TRBV3-1 to TRBJ2-2, with TRBD1 as a possible D gene (5 bases). The germline CDR1 and CDR2 sequences are LGHDT and YNNKEL (reference sequence). V lost 0 bases, J lost 5 bases, and 10 bases lay in between. This CDR3 has 15 amino acids. The CDR3, as DNA: TGTGCCAGCAGCCAAGACGCAGGGCTAACCGGGGAGCTGTTTTTT. Amino acid sequence: CASSQDAGLTGELFF. Variable domain in full (rest from reference TRBV3-1 and TRBJ2-2): DTAVSQTPKYLVTQMGNDKSIKCEQNLGHDTMYWYKQDSKKFLKIMFSYNNKELIINETVPNRFSPKSPDKAHLNLHINSLELGDSAVYFCASSQDAGLTGELFFGEGSRLTVL.

The chain is built from TRBV5-1 and TRBJ2-2, with 12 nucleotides matching TRBD1. The CDR3 is made up of 17 amino acids. The germline V gene encodes CDR1 SGHRS and CDR2 YFSETQ. The J segment lost 0 bases and the V segment lost 4 bases, leaving 4 bases of the junction unmatched. The CDR3 sequence is CASSAGTGGSNTGELFF. CDR3 in DNA: TGCGCCAGCAGCGCCGGGACAGGGGGCTCGAACACCGGGGAGCTGTTTTTT.

This clonotype was counted ten times or more. The rearrangement links TRBV20-1 to TRBJ2-3; D gene unclear. The CDR3 contains 12 residues. CDR1 DFQATT and CDR2 SNEGSKA come from the germline V gene (reference sequence). V lost 5 bases and J 4 bases, leaving 10 bases between the germline ends. In nucleotides, the CDR3 is TGCAGTGCTTTGGCAACGTCAGATACGCAGTATTTT. This translates into CSALATSDTQYF.

This clonotype was seen at least ten times. The chain is built from TRBV2 and TRBJ2-3, with D unclear. CDR3 length equals 10 residues. The germline V and J ends were trimmed by 8 bases and 4 bases, with 4 bases remaining between them. CDR1 SNHLY and CDR2 FYNNEI come from the germline V gene. CDR3 nucleotide sequence: TGTGCCAGCGCGGCAGATACGCAGTATTTT. It encodes CASAADTQYF.

The CDR3 nucleotides are TGTGCCAGCAAACAGGGTTCCTATGGCTACACCTTC. Encoded protein: CASKQGSYGYTF. The gene calls are TRBV6-1 and TRBJ1-2, with D possibly being TRBD1 (6 bases). The CDR3 runs to 12 residues. The germline CDR1 and CDR2 sequences are MNHNS and SASEGT. V gave up 7 bases and J gave up 4 bases, with 10 bases separating them.

In this sample, this clonotype turned up many times. At one end, the junction sequence differs from germline, possibly due to a read error. This rearrangement joins TRBV4-1 to TRBJ2-1, with TRBD2 matching 7 bases. CDR1 MGHRA and CDR2 YSYEKL come from the germline V gene. The CDR3 contains 16 residues. The CDR3 DNA reads as TGTGCCAGCAGCCAAGATCAAGCGGGAATCAACAATGAGCAGTTCTTC. Encoded protein: CASSQDQAGINNEQFF.

This clonotype was counted a few times. J is TRBJ1-5 and V is TRBV7-2; D gene unclear. V was clipped by 2 bases and J by 4 bases, with 12 bases between them. CDR1 and CDR2 from the germline V gene are SGHTA and FQGNSA. The CDR3 is made up of 15 amino acids. The CDR3 reads CASSLRAADNQPQHF. CDR3 in DNA: TGTGCCAGCAGCTTACGGGCAGCCGATAATCAGCCCCAGCATTTT.

This clonotype was observed at least ten times. The V and J genes are TRBV28 and TRBJ2-7, with no clear D. The length of the CDR3 is 12 residues. Germline V lookup: CDR1 MDHEN, CDR2 SYDVKM. V lost 2 bases to trimming and J lost 3 bases, with 5 bases between them. The CDR3 region is CASSLGLYEQYF. The DNA of the CDR3 is TGTGCCAGCAGTTTAGGGCTCTACGAGCAGTACTTC.

This rearrangement joins TRBV19 to TRBJ1-5; D possibly corresponds to TRBD1 (5 bases). The germline CDR1 and CDR2 sequences are LNHDA and SQIVND (reference sequence). Trimming shortened V by 6 bases and J by 2 bases, and 11 bases separated the two germline ends. The CDR3 covers 14 residues. The CDR3 DNA follows: TGTGCCAGTAGGTTGAGGGGAGGCAATCAGCCCCAGCATTTT. It yields the protein CASRLRGGNQPQHF. The whole variable domain, remainder taken from reference TRBV19 and TRBJ1-5, is DGGITQSPKYLFRKEGQNVTLSCEQNLNHDAMYWYRQDPGQGLRLIYYSQIVNDFQKGDIAEGYSVSREKKESFPLTVTSAQKNPTAFYLCASRLRGGNQPQHFGDGTRLSIL.